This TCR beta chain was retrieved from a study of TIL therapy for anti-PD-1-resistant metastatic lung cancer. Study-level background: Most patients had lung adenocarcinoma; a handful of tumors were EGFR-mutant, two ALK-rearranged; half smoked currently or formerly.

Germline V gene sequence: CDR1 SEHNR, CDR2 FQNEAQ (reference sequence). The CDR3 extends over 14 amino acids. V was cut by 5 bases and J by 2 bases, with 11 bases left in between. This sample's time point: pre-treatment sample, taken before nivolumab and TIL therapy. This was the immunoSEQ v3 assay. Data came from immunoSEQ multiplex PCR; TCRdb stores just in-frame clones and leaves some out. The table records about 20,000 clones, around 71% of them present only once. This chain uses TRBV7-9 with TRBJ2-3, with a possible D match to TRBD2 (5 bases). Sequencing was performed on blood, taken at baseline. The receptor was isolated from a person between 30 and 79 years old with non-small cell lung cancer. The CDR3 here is CASSPSGNTDTQYF. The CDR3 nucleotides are TGTGCCAGCAGCCCCTCGGGGAACACAGATACGCAGTATTTT.